The clone carrying this T cell receptor (beta chain) was picked up many times. Both iRepertoire HTBI primers and Arm-PCR of CDR3 regions were used to build the TCR beta libraries. From the multiplex PCR reads, TCRdb called clonotypes with MiXCR, one entry per CDR3 protein. The data contain 550,000 to 650,000 distinct CDR3 sequences, 15% to 20% of them singletons. As for time point: newly diagnosed GD, antithyroid drugs for less than 3 months. The TCR library was made from RNA that had been extracted from PBMCs in TRIzol. The CDR3 extends over 13 amino acids. The ends were cut back, 1 base at V and 5 bases at J, with 10 bases in the middle. Germline CDR1 reads SGHRS; CDR2 reads YFSETQ. The sample originates from a study of regulatory T cells in long-lasting Graves disease. These data are also associated with another study on T cells in Graves' hyperthyroidism and ophthalmopathy.

V and J are TRBV5-1 and TRBJ2-7; the D is unclear. The source was peripheral blood mononuclear cells (PBMCs), collected at new diagnosis, from a patient treated with antithyroid drugs. This receptor was taken from a man aged 18 to 30 with Graves disease. The CDR3 region is CASSLYVSDEQYF. In DNA form, the CDR3 reads TGCGCCAGCAGCTTGTATGTCTCGGACGAGCAGTACTTC.